Listed here is a single TCR beta chain. This entry is derived from a study of blood T cell repertoires in COVID-19. Using immunoSEQ multiplex PCR, the repertoire was profiled, and TCRdb retains in-frame clones only, with some absent. The sample lists approximately 350,000 clones, roughly 89% occurring once. This CDR3 contains 13 residues. Germline-derived CDR1 and CDR2 are SNHLY and FYNNEI. Trimming took off 1 base at V and 10 bases at J, with 11 bases between the two ends. The chain recombines TRBV2 with TRBJ2-1, with a possible D match to TRBD2 (5 bases). The source is a woman younger than 30 who had recovered from COVID-19. Sequencing was performed on peripheral blood. The CDR3 sequence is CASSEGGYNEQFF. CDR3 in DNA: TGTGCCAGCAGTGAAGGCGGGTATAACGAGCAGTTCTTC.